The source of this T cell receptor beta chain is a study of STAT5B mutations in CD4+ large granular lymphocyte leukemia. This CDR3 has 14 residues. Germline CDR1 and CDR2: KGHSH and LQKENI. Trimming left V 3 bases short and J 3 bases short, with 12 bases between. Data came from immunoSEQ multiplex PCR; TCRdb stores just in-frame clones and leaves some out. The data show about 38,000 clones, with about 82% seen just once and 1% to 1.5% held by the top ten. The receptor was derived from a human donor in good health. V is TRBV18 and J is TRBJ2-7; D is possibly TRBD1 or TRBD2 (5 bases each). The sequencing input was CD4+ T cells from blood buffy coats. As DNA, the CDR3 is TGTGCCAGCTCACCCCCGGGACGGAACTACGAGCAGTACTTC. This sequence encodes CASSPPGRNYEQYF.